This T cell receptor (beta chain) was captured by sequencing in a study of T cells in Graves' hyperthyroidism and ophthalmopathy. Study-wide points: Ophthalmopathy could be told apart from stable hyperthyroidism with a 13 V-J model. Most thyroid clonotypes expanded above 0.001 were also detected in blood.

TCR beta CDR3 regions were amplified from RNA. Primed by the HTBI set, a first-round RT-PCR was run on the TCR CDR3. TCRdb re-called the multiplex PCR reads through MiXCR, storing one row per CDR3 protein. The data show some 510,000 distinct CDR3 sequences, around 20% seen once. The table lists this clonotype with a few counts. Antigen: not known. Because it lacks the conserved phenylalanine or tryptophan at the end, this CDR3 is likely a read error. The limits of the CDR3 on the DNA are not certain, so only TCRdb's listed CDR3 is given. Those patients with uncontrolled infection, other autoimmune disease, pregnancy or lactation were excluded. Germline lookup yields CDR1 SNHLY and CDR2 FYNNEI. The length of the CDR3 is 13 amino acids, counting both ends.

The chain carries TRBV2 and TRBJ2-7; the DNA was not compared with TRBD1, the D call given in the table. This sequence was found in a man between 18 and 29 years old with Graves' hyperthyroidism. The sequenced sample was blood. This CDR3 reads CASNRGDGERLHL.